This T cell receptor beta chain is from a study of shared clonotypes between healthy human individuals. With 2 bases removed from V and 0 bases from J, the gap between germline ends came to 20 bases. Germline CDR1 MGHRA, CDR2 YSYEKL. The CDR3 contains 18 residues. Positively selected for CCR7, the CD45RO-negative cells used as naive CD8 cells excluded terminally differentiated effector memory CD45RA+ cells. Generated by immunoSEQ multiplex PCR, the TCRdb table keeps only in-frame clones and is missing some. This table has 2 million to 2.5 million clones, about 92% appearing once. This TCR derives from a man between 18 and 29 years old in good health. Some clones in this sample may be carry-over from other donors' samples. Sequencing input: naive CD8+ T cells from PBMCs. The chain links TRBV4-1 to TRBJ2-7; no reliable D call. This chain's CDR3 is CASSQYSDGGPPSYEQYF. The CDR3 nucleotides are TGCGCCAGCAGCCAATATAGTGACGGTGGCCCGCCCTCCTACGAGCAGTACTTC.